Reported below is one T cell receptor beta chain. This same CDR3 is encoded by further DNA sequences in the sample. These data are taken from a study of blood T cell repertoires in COVID-19. The overall study: T cells, B-cell-depleted T cells, or PBMCs provided the cDNA or gDNA that served as material.

Losses at the gene ends were 2 bases for V and 4 bases for J; bases not matched to a gene: 3. Germline V gene sequence: CDR1 MNHEY, CDR2 SVGEGT. The length of the CDR3 is 14 residues. Authors' methods: Scientists estimated how many nucleated cells there were by amplifying reference gene primers. Using immunoSEQ multiplex PCR, the repertoire was profiled, and TCRdb retains in-frame clones only, with some absent. D and trimming come from the DNA, and the V and J calls and clone size come from that table. Among 470,000 or so clones listed, approximately 83% were seen once. The clonotype comes from a human donor in a cohort sampled during active COVID-19. This sequence joins TRBV6-2 or TRBV6-3 and TRBJ2-7; TRBD2 matches at 9 bases. The sequenced sample consisted of peripheral blood. Written as DNA, the CDR3 is TGTGCCAGCAGTTACCGGCTAGCGGGGTACGAGCAGTACTTC. It yields the protein CASSYRLAGYEQYF.